The clone carrying this T cell receptor beta chain was picked up a small number of times. Its specificity is unknown. These data originate in a study of T-cell memory formation after mild COVID-19. The CDR3 is 14 amino acids. V lost 7 bases to trimming and J lost 3 bases, with 16 bases between them. Germline CDR1 reads MNHNS; CDR2 reads SASEGT. Each CDR3 protein gets one entry after TCRdb re-called the 5' RACE reads with MiXCR. The profile shows about 400,000 distinct CDR3 sequences, 24% of them singletons. Notes on the study in general: Clones contracting day 15 to 85 were balanced CD4/CD8; later expanders leaned CD4+.

This TCR was sampled from an adult woman who had mild COVID-19 (a few samples of this study predate the infection). Cell type and time point are not known. The rearrangement joins TRBV6-1 to TRBJ2-7; D not resolved. Sequenced material: PBMCs or a T cell subset sorted from them (not recorded which). The CDR3 DNA follows: TGTGCCAGCATAGGTTGGCAGTTACGCTACGAGCAGTACTTC. It specifies CASIGWQLRYEQYF.